The 8 T cell receptor beta chains below all came from one sample that was sequenced in a study of shared clonotypes between healthy human individuals. TCRdb keeps only in-frame clones here, not all; method: immunoSEQ multiplex PCR. The table records about 1.1 million clones, approximately 80% of them present only once. Sequencing input: memory CD4+ T cells from PBMCs. Subset defined: CD45RA-negative fraction. All receptors come from a man aged 18 to 29 in good health. Some clones in this sample may be carry-over from other donors' samples.

This clone turned up a few times. The chain is built from TRBV19 and TRBJ2-5; D might be TRBD1 (6 bases). This CDR3 has 14 residues. V was pared by 3 bases and J by 4 bases, with 12 bases between. Germline V gene data show CDR1 as LNHDA and CDR2 as SQIVND (reference sequence). The CDR3 DNA sequence: TGTGCCAGTAGTATGGGGGCTGGTGGAGAGACCCAGTACTTC. This translates into CASSMGAGGETQYF.

This rearrangement joins TRBV5-6 to TRBJ2-7, with 7 bases aligning to TRBD2. The V and J ends lost 2 bases and 5 bases, in that order; junction bases with no gene match: 10. Germline-derived CDR1 and CDR2 are SGHDT and YYEEEE. This CDR3 has 15 residues. For the CDR3, the DNA is TGTGCCAGCAGCTTCAAATCTGCGGGAGCCCACGAGCAGTACTTC. Translation gives CASSFKSAGAHEQYF. The whole variable domain, filled in from reference TRBV5-6 and TRBJ2-7, reads DAGVTQSPTHLIKTRGQQVTLRCSPKSGHDTVSWYQQALGQGPQFIFQYYEEEERQRGNFPDRFSGHQFPNYSSELNVNALLLGDSALYLCASSFKSAGAHEQYFGPGTRLTVT.

The rearrangement joins TRBV18 to TRBJ2-2, with 7 bases lining up with TRBD2. The CDR3 totals 15 residues. With V trimmed by 2 bases and J by 3 bases, 3 bases remained unmatched. The germline V gene has CDR1 KGHSH and CDR2 LQKENI. The CDR3 reads CASSPGTSDTGELFF. DNA of the CDR3: TGTGCCAGCTCACCAGGAACTAGCGACACCGGGGAGCTGTTTTTT.

To note about this clone: One end of the junction varies from germline; a read error may be responsible. The rearrangement uses TRBV11-2 and TRBJ1-3; 8 nucleotides match TRBD1. CDR3 size: 15 residues. CDR1 is SGHAT, CDR2 FQNNGV, per germline. CDR3 sequence: CASSLRGQGGDTIYF. Here the CDR3 DNA reads TGTGCCAGCAGCTTACGCGGACAGGGTGGAGACACCATATATTTT.

The V gene is TRBV4-2, the J gene TRBJ2-5, with 9 bases identical to TRBD2. Per germline, CDR1 LGHNA and CDR2 YNFKEQ. Losses at the gene ends were 3 bases for V and 3 bases for J; bases not matched to a gene: 8. This CDR3 comprises 16 residues. CDR3 sequence reads: CASSQPGLAGKETQYF. The CDR3 bases are TGTGCCAGCAGCCAGCCGGGGCTAGCGGGAAAAGAGACCCAGTACTTC.

The chain combines TRBV5-1 with TRBJ2-3; 7 nucleotides align to TRBD1. Germline-derived CDR1 and CDR2 are SGHRS and YFSETQ. This CDR3 has 15 residues. V lost 4 bases to trimming and J lost 0 bases; unmatched junction nucleotides: 5. CDR3 sequence: CASSLQGTSTDTQYF. The CDR3 region has the DNA TGCGCCAGCAGCCTACAGGGGACCAGCACAGATACGCAGTATTTT.

The chain combines TRBV7-3 with TRBJ1-1; D is undetermined. CDR1 and CDR2 (germline): SGHTA, FQGTGA. CDR3 length: 15 residues. Trimming pared 2 bases from V and 1 base from J, leaving 11 bases between. The CDR3: CASSLGSPQNTEAFF. In DNA, the CDR3 is TGTGCCAGCAGCTTAGGAAGTCCCCAGAACACTGAAGCTTTCTTT.

V and J are TRBV28 and TRBJ2-7, with TRBD1 matching 7 bases. This CDR3 has 18 residues. Germline-derived CDR1 and CDR2 are MDHEN and SYDVKM. Trimming removed 3 bases from V and 0 bases from J; junction bases left unmatched: 14. The CDR3 bases are TGTGCCAGCAGTTTGTACAGGGGTCGGGCTCGTAGCTCCTACGAGCAGTACTTC. Encoded protein: CASSLYRGRARSSYEQYF. Full variable domain (missing parts from reference TRBV28 and TRBJ2-7): DVKVTQSSRYLVKRTGEKVFLECVQDMDHENMFWYRQDPGLGLRLIYFSYDVKMKEKGDIPEGYSVSREKKERFSLILESASTNQTSMYLCASSLYRGRARSSYEQYFGPGTRLTVT.